The 29 T cell receptor beta chains reported below all come from one sample, sequenced in a study of low-dose radiotherapy and immunotherapy resistance in tumors. Priming of first-strand cDNA relied on TRAV- and TRBV-specific primers (covering alpha and beta chains). The authors amplified TCRs for 20 PCR cycles with a constant-region primer and a V-primer adapter. TCRdb used MiXCR to reprocess the reads, holding one entry per CDR3 protein. The sample includes over 7,000 distinct CDR3 sequences, 61% of them seen just once. The source is a human donor with advanced metastatic prostate, ovarian, gallbladder or colorectal cancer (not recorded which). This table probably holds off-target reads from a library built for another chain.

The chain combines TRBV23-1 with TRBJ2-3; TRBD2 agrees at 12 bases. TRBV23-1 is designated an ORF whose function remains uncertain. With V trimmed by 6 bases and J by 4 bases, 11 bases remained unmatched. There are 17 residues in the CDR3. CDR3 region: CASRGLAGLSSADTQYF. CDR3 in DNA: TGCGCCAGCAGGGGACTAGCGGGCCTAAGTTCGGCAGATACGCAGTATTTT.

The chain carries TRBV1 and TRBJ2-7; the table's TRBD1 call for D was not verified on the DNA. TRBV1 has pseudogene status. The CDR3 totals 16 residues. This CDR3 reads CTSSQSGRTAGYEQYF. CDR3 nucleotides: TGCACCAGCAGCCAATCGGGACGTACGGCGGGCTACGAGCAGTACTTC.

V and J are TRBV9 and TRBJ2-3, with 9 positions matching TRBD2. V lost 2 bases and J lost 3; bases outside the gene matches: 1. Germline V gene lookup returns CDR1 SGDLS and CDR2 YYNGEE. CDR3 length: 14 amino acids. The CDR3 protein is CASSVSGSTDTQYF. DNA of the CDR3: TGTGCCAGCAGCGTTAGCGGGAGTACAGATACGCAGTATTTT.

J is TRBJ2-7 and V is TRBV5-6; D might be TRBD1 (5 bases). The CDR3 contains 13 residues. Trimming removed 0 bases at V and 3 bases at J, with 7 bases between. CDR1 is SGHDT and CDR2 is YYEEEE in the germline V gene. DNA of the CDR3: TGTGCCAGCAGCTTGGGACAGAACTACGAGCAGTACTTC. This sequence encodes CASSLGQNYEQYF.

The chain has TRBV28 and TRBJ2-7, with a weak D call TRBD1 (6 bases). Trimming stripped 6 bases from V and 6 bases from J, with 12 bases between. The CDR3 runs 12 residues. Germline CDR1 MDHEN, CDR2 SYDVKM. CDR3: CASRNRVGEQYF. Here the CDR3 DNA reads TGTGCCAGCAGAAACAGGGTTGGCGAGCAGTACTTC.

The rearrangement joins TRBV28 to TRBJ2-7, with 8 bases that match TRBD1. This CDR3 comprises 16 residues. Germline V gene sequence: CDR1 MDHEN, CDR2 SYDVKM. The junction had 11 bases not matched to a gene; V was cut back by 6 bases and J by 1 base. The CDR3 sequence: CASSPRQGWTSYEQYF. CDR3 bases: TGTGCCAGCAGCCCGAGACAGGGGTGGACTTCCTACGAGCAGTACTTC.

The chain carries TRBV7-2 and TRBJ2-2, with TRBD1 identical over 9 bases. CDR1 and CDR2 (germline): SGHTA, FQGNSA. The CDR3 runs to 16 residues. V dropped 2 bases and J dropped 5; count of bases not matched to a gene: 6. The CDR3 region has the DNA TGTGCCAGCAGCTTATCGGACAGGGGCGGAACCGGGGAGCTGTTTTTT. Translated, it gives CASSLSDRGGTGELFF.

In this sample, this clonotype turned up a few times. The chain has TRBV28 and TRBJ1-2, with TRBD1 identical over 9 bases. From germline, CDR1 is MDHEN and CDR2 SYDVKM. The trim removed 6 bases at V and 8 bases at J, leaving 7 bases unmatched. This CDR3 comprises 13 residues. The CDR3 protein is CASRGDRVRGYTF. DNA of the CDR3: TGTGCCAGCAGGGGGGACAGGGTGAGGGGCTACACCTTC.

V is TRBV7-3 and J is TRBJ2-2; D ambiguous. This CDR3 contains 14 residues. The V gene's germline CDR1 is SGHTA and CDR2 FQGTGA. Between the trimmed V and J ends, which lost 0 bases and 5 bases, there was a span of 7 bases. This chain's CDR3 is CASSLTLGTGELFF. The CDR3, as DNA: TGTGCCAGCAGCTTAACTCTAGGGACCGGGGAGCTGTTTTTT. Using reference TRBV7-3 and TRBJ2-2 for the parts outside the CDR3, the full variable domain is GAGVSQTPSNKVTEKGKYVELRCDPISGHTALYWYRQSLGQGPEFLIYFQGTGAADDSGLPNDRFFAVRPEGSVSTLKIQRTERGDSAVYLCASSLTLGTGELFFGEGSRLTVL.

This chain connects TRBV28 to TRBJ2-7; the D gene could be TRBD1 or TRBD2 (5 bases each). This CDR3 comprises 12 residues. Trimming shortened V by 6 bases and J by 7 bases, and 13 bases separated the two germline ends. Germline loops: CDR1 MDHEN, CDR2 SYDVKM. CDR3 in amino acids: CASRAGTREQYF. The CDR3 coding sequence is TGTGCCAGCAGGGCCGGGACGCGGGAGCAGTACTTC. Filled out from reference TRBV28 and TRBJ2-7, the complete variable domain reads DVKVTQSSRYLVKRTGEKVFLECVQDMDHENMFWYRQDPGLGLRLIYFSYDVKMKEKGDIPEGYSVSREKKERFSLILESASTNQTSMYLCASRAGTREQYFGPGTRLTVT.

This chain joins TRBV28 and TRBJ2-6, with D perhaps matching TRBD1 or TRBD2 (6 bases each). With 1 base removed from V and 0 bases from J, the gap between germline ends came to 16 bases. This CDR3 comprises 19 residues. The germline gives CDR1 MDHEN, CDR2 SYDVKM. The chain's CDR3 is CASSLYLQGLYSGANVLTF. CDR3 bases: TGTGCCAGCAGTTTATACTTACAGGGACTTTACTCTGGGGCCAACGTCCTGACTTTC.

J is TRBJ2-1 and V is TRBV7-2, with D possibly being TRBD2 (5 bases). Germline V gives CDR1 SGHTA, CDR2 FQGNSA. The CDR3 is 15 amino acids. The V end lost 5 bases, the J end lost 6 bases, and 17 bases lay between the germline ends. CDR3: CASSRRMGRINEQFF. Written as DNA, the CDR3 is TGTGCCAGCAGCCGCAGAATGGGGAGAATCAATGAGCAGTTCTTC.

Points on this clonotype: Relative to the germline gene, one junction end is altered; a read error may explain this. The V and J genes are TRBV28 and TRBJ2-7; D is possibly TRBD2 (6 bases). The CDR3 covers 12 residues. The germline CDR1 and CDR2 sequences are MDHEN and SYDVKM. In nucleotides, the CDR3 is TGTGACAGCAGTCTCATGACTAGCGAGCAGTACTTC. Amino acid sequence: CDSSLMTSEQYF.

The chain is built from TRBV28 and TRBJ2-7, with unresolved D. Germline V CDR1 and CDR2: MDHEN, SYDVKM. There are 14 residues in the CDR3. Deletions cut 3 bases from V and 7 bases from J, with 16 bases between. DNA of the CDR3: TGTGCCAGCAGTTTGGATAGAGCGACGAGGGAGCAGTACTTC. It specifies CASSLDRATREQYF.

The chain combines TRBV2 with TRBJ2-5, with a possible D match to TRBD2 (6 bases). Trimming removed 6 bases from V and 2 bases from J, with 10 bases in between. This CDR3 has 13 residues. The germline gives CDR1 SNHLY, CDR2 FYNNEI. The CDR3 bases are TGTGCCAGCAGGCGGAGGGAACAAGAGACCCAGTACTTC. Its translation: CASRRREQETQYF.

This clonotype was seen only a few times. DNA of the CDR3: TGTGCCAGCAGCGGGGCCGGGACAGCTGGAAATGAGCAGTTCTTC. Translating it yields CASSGAGTAGNEQFF. V gene TRBV5-4 combines with J gene TRBJ2-1, with 7 bases that match TRBD1. The germline V gene has CDR1 SGHNT and CDR2 YYREEE (reference sequence). CDR3 size: 15 residues. With 4 bases clipped from V and 7 bases from J, the junction kept 11 bases outside the gene matches.

The chain joins TRBV4-1 to TRBJ2-1; D may correspond to TRBD1 or TRBD2 (5 bases each). CDR1 is MGHRA and CDR2 is YSYEKL in the germline V gene. Trimming removed 3 bases from V and 6 bases from J, with 21 bases in between. The CDR3 covers 17 residues. The CDR3 DNA is TGCGCCAGCAGCCAGAGGGGACGGTCTGAGGGCTTCAATGAGCAGTTCTTC. Translating it yields CASSQRGRSEGFNEQFF.

J is TRBJ2-1 and V is TRBV10-2; 8 bases are shared with TRBD2. Germline V lookup: CDR1 WSHSY, CDR2 SAAADI. The CDR3 extends over 14 amino acids. The junction had 1 base not matched to a gene; V was cut back by 6 bases and J by 0 bases. The CDR3 nucleotides are TGCGCCAGCAGGCGGGAGGTCTCCTACAATGAGCAGTTCTTC. Residues: CASRREVSYNEQFF.

The rearrangement joins TRBV28 to TRBJ1-1, with no clear D. V lost 6 bases and J 1 base, leaving 9 bases between the germline ends. The CDR3 length is 13 residues. Germline-derived CDR1 and CDR2 are MDHEN and SYDVKM. Here the CDR3 reads CASREDGNTEAFF. The CDR3 coding sequence is TGTGCCAGCAGGGAGGACGGGAACACTGAAGCTTTCTTT. Full variable domain (outside the CDR3, taken from reference TRBV28 and TRBJ1-1): DVKVTQSSRYLVKRTGEKVFLECVQDMDHENMFWYRQDPGLGLRLIYFSYDVKMKEKGDIPEGYSVSREKKERFSLILESASTNQTSMYLCASREDGNTEAFFGQGTRLTVV.

This clonotype was recorded once. This chain connects TRBV28 to TRBJ1-2; possibly TRBD1 for D (5 bases). The CDR3 contains 15 residues. The germline gives CDR1 MDHEN, CDR2 SYDVKM. Trimming pared 1 base from V and 8 bases from J, leaving 17 bases between. The CDR3 reads CASSLSSTRQGGYTF. In nucleotides, the CDR3 is TGTGCCAGCAGTTTATCGTCTACTCGCCAGGGAGGCTACACCTTC.

The chain links TRBV2 to TRBJ2-3, with no clear D. This CDR3 comprises 15 residues. CDR1 is SNHLY, CDR2 FYNNEI, per germline. V was trimmed by 3 bases and J by 3 bases, leaving 13 bases between them. The CDR3 DNA sequence: TGTGCCAGCAGTGATCAGCCGATTAAGACAGATACGCAGTATTTT. This codes for CASSDQPIKTDTQYF.

This clonotype was counted only a few times. The chain joins TRBV6-1 to TRBJ1-1; D may be TRBD1 (5 bases). The CDR3 spans 13 residues. Between the trimmed V and J ends, which lost 8 bases and 0 bases, there was a span of 10 bases. Per the germline V gene, CDR1 is MNHNS and CDR2 is SASEGT. CDR3 in DNA: TGTGCCAGCGGCGGGACTTTGAACACTGAAGCTTTCTTT. Amino acids: CASGGTLNTEAFF.

This clonotype was observed once. The V and J genes are TRBV6-8 and TRBJ2-2; D is uncertain. The CDR3 sequence is 13 residues long. Germline CDR1 reads MNHGY; CDR2 reads SAAAGT. V lost 7 bases and J lost 1, with 7 bases in between. In nucleotides, the CDR3 is TGTGCCAGCATTGGTCTGAACACCGGGGAGCTGTTTTTT. Translated: CASIGLNTGELFF.

This clonotype was detected only once. CDR3 in DNA: TGTGCCGTCAAAGCGGACGGCTCCTACAATGAGCAGTTCTTC. As protein: CAVKADGSYNEQFF. The V call is TRBV10-3, the J call TRBJ2-1; a weak D match, TRBD2 (5 bases). Trimming removed 11 bases at V and 0 bases at J, with 14 bases between. Germline CDR1 is ENHRY and CDR2 is SYGVKD. CDR3 length equals 14 residues.

J is TRBJ1-2 and V is TRBV2; D gene uncertain. Looked up from germline, CDR1 is SNHLY and CDR2 is FYNNEI. CDR3 length: 10 amino acids. The ends were cut back, 6 bases at V and 6 bases at J, with 5 bases in the middle. CDR3 bases: TGTGCCAGCAGACTGCATGGCTACACCTTC. Amino acids: CASRLHGYTF.

The CDR3 spells CASSPENTGGENGYTF. DNA of the CDR3: TGTGCCAGCAGCCCAGAGAACACAGGGGGCGAGAATGGCTACACCTTC. The V gene is TRBV7-2, the J gene TRBJ1-2, with 9 bases that match TRBD1. The germline V gene encodes CDR1 SGHTA and CDR2 FQGNSA. V trimming: 5 bases; J trimming: 6 bases; junction bases outside the gene matches: 13. CDR3 length equals 16 residues.

This sequence joins TRBV2 and TRBJ2-2; a weak D match, TRBD2 (5 bases). Germline V gene sequence: CDR1 SNHLY, CDR2 FYNNEI. The CDR3 loop spans 12 amino acids. V dropped 6 bases and J dropped 9 bases, with 11 bases sitting between them. The CDR3 loop is CASRTSGRELFF. CDR3 coding DNA: TGTGCCAGCAGGACCAGCGGCCGGGAGCTGTTTTTT.

The V and J genes are TRBV28 and TRBJ2-7; D remains unclear. In germline, CDR1 is MDHEN, CDR2 SYDVKM. The germline V and J ends were trimmed by 2 bases and 0 bases, with 5 bases remaining between them. This CDR3 has 13 residues. The CDR3 sequence is CASSLQTSYEQYF. For the CDR3, the DNA is TGTGCCAGCAGTTTACAAACCTCCTACGAGCAGTACTTC. The entire variable domain, with the rest obtained from reference TRBV28 and TRBJ2-7, is as follows: DVKVTQSSRYLVKRTGEKVFLECVQDMDHENMFWYRQDPGLGLRLIYFSYDVKMKEKGDIPEGYSVSREKKERFSLILESASTNQTSMYLCASSLQTSYEQYFGPGTRLTVT.

This rearrangement joins TRBV28 to TRBJ2-1; 12 nucleotides line up with TRBD2. The germline gives CDR1 MDHEN, CDR2 SYDVKM. The CDR3 runs 16 residues. V lost 5 bases to trimming and J lost 10 bases; unmatched junction nucleotides: 12. DNA for the CDR3: TGTGCCAGCAGTACCCAGACTAGCGGGAGACCTTACGAGCAGTTCTTC. This codes for CASSTQTSGRPYEQFF.